This entry features one T cell receptor beta chain sequence. This table comes from immunoSEQ multiplex PCR, and its TCRdb copy is limited to in-frame clones, with some not included. The sample has roughly 180,000 clones; around nine tenths are singletons. The data are from a study of cytomegalovirus exposure and HLA in healthy donors. This CDR3 is built from 11 residues. The germline CDR1 and CDR2 sequences are MNHEY and SMNVEV (reference sequence). Deletions cut 10 bases from V and 4 bases from J, with 11 bases between. The sequence was obtained from a man younger than 40 in good health and CMV-seropositive. The genes are TRBV27 and TRBJ2-7; D gene ambiguous. Source material: PBMCs. In DNA, the CDR3 is TGTGCCACAGGAGCCAAATACGAGCAGTACTTC. Translating gives CATGAKYEQYF.